This T cell receptor beta chain was captured by sequencing in a study of blood T cell repertoires in COVID-19. Whole-study context: The analysed material was cDNA or gDNA that came from T cells, B-cell-depleted T cells, or PBMCs.

Authors' analysis steps: From reference gene primer amplification, estimates of nucleated cell counts were derived. The assay was immunoSEQ multiplex PCR, and TCRdb's table has in-frame clones only and misses some. V, J and clone size were drawn from that table, and D and trimming were deduced from the DNA. This sample yields 55,000 to 70,000 clones, of which more than 75% are seen a single time; 11% belongs to the top ten. Germline assignment: CDR1 SEHNR and CDR2 FQNEAQ (reference sequence). CDR3 length: 15 amino acids. V was pared by 4 bases and J by 5 bases, with 18 bases between. The TCR was taken from a woman in her late teens or twenties with acute or convalescent COVID-19. The sample comprised peripheral blood. The J gene is TRBJ2-7, the V gene TRBV7-9; D is perhaps TRBD2 (5 bases). CDR3 region: CASSSNTQEVNEQYF. CDR3 nucleotides: TGTGCCAGCAGCTCAAACACTCAGGAGGTCAACGAGCAGTACTTC.